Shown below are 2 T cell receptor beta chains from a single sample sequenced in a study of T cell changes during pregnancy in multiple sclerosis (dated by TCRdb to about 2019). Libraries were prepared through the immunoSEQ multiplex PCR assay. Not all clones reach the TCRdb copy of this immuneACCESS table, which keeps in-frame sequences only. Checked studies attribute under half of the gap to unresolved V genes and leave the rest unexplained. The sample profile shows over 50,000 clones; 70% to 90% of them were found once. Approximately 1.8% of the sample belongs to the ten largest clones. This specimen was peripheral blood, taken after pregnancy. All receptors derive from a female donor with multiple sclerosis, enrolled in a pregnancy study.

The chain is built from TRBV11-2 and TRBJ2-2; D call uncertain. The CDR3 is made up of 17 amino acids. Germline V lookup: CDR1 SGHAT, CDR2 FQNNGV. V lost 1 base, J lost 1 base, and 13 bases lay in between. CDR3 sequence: CASSLGPLLLNTGELFF. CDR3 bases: TGTGCCAGCAGCTTAGGCCCCCTCCTACTGAACACCGGGGAGCTGTTTTTT. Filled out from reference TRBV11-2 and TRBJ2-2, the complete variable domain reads EAGVAQSPRYKIIEKRQSVAFWCNPISGHATLYWYQQILGQGPKLLIQFQNNGVVDDSQLPKDRFSAERLKGVDSTLKIQPAKLEDSAVYLCASSLGPLLLNTGELFFGEGSRLTVL.

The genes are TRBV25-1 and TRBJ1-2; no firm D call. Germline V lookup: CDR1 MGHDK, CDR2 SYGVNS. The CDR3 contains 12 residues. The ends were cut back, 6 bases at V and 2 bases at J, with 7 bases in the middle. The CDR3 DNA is TGTGCCAGCAGGAACTTCAACTATGGCTACACCTTC. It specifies CASRNFNYGYTF.